Listed below are T cell receptor beta chains from one sample, sequenced in a study of blood T cell repertoires in COVID-19. Sequencing was performed with immunoSEQ multiplex PCR; in TCRdb, only in-frame clones are kept and a portion is missing. This sample has approximately 67,000 clones, with about 90% found just once. The sample consisted of peripheral blood. The receptor set was obtained from a man aged 50 to 60 with active COVID-19. Both conserved end residues are trimmed from each CDR3.

TRBJ2-2,TRBV29-1,SVEDRHRSPGELF
TRBJ1-2,TRBV4-2,ASSQEIMQRLANYGYT
TRBJ2-1,TRBV5-1,ASSLAGSDDNEQF
TRBJ2-5,TRBV29-1,SVERYRETQY
TRBJ2-2,TRBV5-1,ASSFRGTGELF
TRBJ1-2,TRBV14,ASSRLRGQGGYT
TRBJ1-3,TRBV20-1,SASRRAGNTIY
TRBJ2-1,TRBV11-2,ASSLGPQGGEQF
TRBJ1-3,TRBV5-4,ASSLGGSSGNTIY
TRBJ2-3,TRBV27,ASSPLGGVADTQY
TRBJ2-3,TRBV10-3,AISGTSSPDTQY
TRBJ2-7,TRBV7-8,ASKQGGTYDIGEQY
TRBJ1-1,TRBV5-1,ASSPPDSMNTEAF
TRBJ1-1,TRBV18,ASSPTGDGTEAF
TRBJ2-5,TRBV28,ASSFPGRGIQETQY
TRBJ1-2,TRBV7-3,ASSPSGQIYGYT
TRBJ2-1,TRBV28,ASRSSGALYNEQF
TRBJ1-2,TRBV5-4,ASSFKSGYT
TRBJ2-2,TRBV2,ASRLQGAFTGELF
TRBJ1-2,TRBV28,ASSFGGGKYGYT
TRBJ1-2,TRBV5-1,ASAGQGDGYT
TRBJ2-1,TRBV10-2,ASTSGRAVEQF
TRBJ1-5,TRBV28,ASSPGTGGVGQPQH
TRBJ1-1,TRBV12-5,ASSPPGATEAF
TRBJ2-3,TRBV5-4,ASSSSSSTDTQY
TRBJ2-1,TRBV5-1,ASSLGGLSGEAYNEQF
TRBJ1-6,TRBV5-6,ASSFFTDRVFSPLH
TRBJ1-1,TRBV9,ASSVLYMNTEAF
TRBJ1-6,TRBV2,ASSADSPNSPLH
TRBJ2-7,TRBV5-1,ASSLASGRAGEQY
TRBJ2-7,TRBV6-2/TRBV6-3,ASSYSVAGAHEQY
TRBJ2-3,TRBV27,ASRILAGTDTQY
TRBJ1-1,TRBV9,ASSPLLGVGGTEAF
TRBJ1-6,TRBV9,ASSVDTGNSPLH
TRBJ1-5,TRBV19,ASSIGGSQGVNQPQH
TRBJ1-4,TRBV28,ASSHILQGAGEKLF
TRBJ2-2,TRBV6-2/TRBV6-3,ASSGLEAGELF